This T cell receptor (beta chain) appears in the sequencing data of a study of identical twins' blood T cells. From the 5' RACE reads, TCRdb called clonotypes with MiXCR, one entry per CDR3 protein. This sample has roughly 380,000 distinct CDR3 sequences, with about 28% found just once. In this sample, this clonotype turned up a few times. The CDR3 is 15 amino acids. The germline gives CDR1 SGDLS, CDR2 YYNGEE. The V gene lost 0 bases and the J gene lost 1 base, with 10 bases spanning the gap. The sequencing sample was made of PBMCs. The sequence was obtained from a woman aged 18-49 years in good health. This sequence joins TRBV9 and TRBJ1-1; no clear D. The CDR3 loop is CASSVDVEPNTEAFF. The CDR3 nucleotides read TGTGCCAGCAGCGTAGATGTGGAACCGAACACTGAAGCTTTCTTT.